The rows below give T cell receptor beta chains drawn from one sample of a study of control samples from healthy donors and cancer patients. Libraries were prepared by immunoSEQ multiplex PCR; TCRdb keeps only in-frame clonotypes and omits some of them. The repertoire holds just over 150,000 clones, with approximately 93% as singletons. The source material was blood. These TCRs come from a man aged 50-60 years in good health. Each CDR3 is given with its conserved first and last residue. The D gene is left open where the match is weak. A clone size is listed for some rows: how often the clone was seen (once, few, many), or a class if it is expanded.

TRBV28	.	TRBJ2-1	.	TGTGCCAGCAGTTTCCGGCGTGGCTCCTACAATGAGCAGTTCTTC	CASSFRRGSYNEQFF
TRBV15	.	TRBJ1-5	.	TGTGCCACCAGCAGAGCACGGTATAGCAATCAGCCCCAGCATTTT	CATSRARYSNQPQHF
TRBV14	.	TRBJ1-1	.	TGTGCCAGCAGCCGCGCGATGGGAGCCACTGAAGCTTTCTTT	CASSRAMGATEAFF
TRBV28	.	TRBJ2-6	.	TGTGCCAGCAGTCCGTGGTTCTCTGGGGCCAACGTCCTGACTTTC	CASSPWFSGANVLTF
TRBV11-2	.	TRBJ1-2	.	TGTGCCAGCAGCTTATCGGGCGGGTCCTATGGCTACACCTTC	CASSLSGGSYGYTF
TRBV10-3	TRBD1	TRBJ1-4	.	TGTGCCATCAGGAAGACAGGGCCTAATGAAAAACTGTTTTTT	CAIRKTGPNEKLFF
TRBV13	TRBD1	TRBJ1-6	.	TGTGCCAGCAGCTCAGACAGGGGGCATAATTCACCCCTCCACTTT	CASSSDRGHNSPLHF
TRBV3-1/TRBV3-2	TRBD1	TRBJ1-6	.	TGTGCCAGCAGCCGTACAGGGGGTAGGGAATCCCCCCTCCACTTT	CASSRTGGRESPLHF
TRBV6-5	TRBD2	TRBJ2-3	.	TGTGCCAGCGGGCGGACTAGCGCAAGCACAGATACGCAGTATTTT	CASGRTSASTDTQYF
TRBV7-3	.	TRBJ1-6	.	TGTGCCAGCAGCTCCGGGCCTAATTCACCCCTCCACTTT	CASSSGPNSPLHF
TRBV7-9	.	TRBJ1-5	.	TGTGCCAGCAGCTTAGGCGGGTGGGCAAATCAGCCCCAGCATTTT	CASSLGGWANQPQHF
TRBV27	TRBD1	TRBJ1-1	.	TGTGCCAGCAACAGGGGGCTGGGGAACACTGAAGCTTTCTTT	CASNRGLGNTEAFF
TRBV19	TRBD1	TRBJ1-6	.	TGTGCCAGTAGCGCTCCCCCCTACGGGACAGGGGGCAATAATTCACCCCTCCACTTT	CASSAPPYGTGGNNSPLHF
TRBV6-2/TRBV6-3	.	TRBJ2-7	.	TGTGCCAGCAGTTACCCAACCGCCAAACGGACAGCTTCCTACGAGCAGTACTTC	CASSYPTAKRTASYEQYF
TRBV18	TRBD1	TRBJ1-6	.	TGTGCCAGCTCATCGACGGGACAGGGAGATTCACCCCTCCACTTT	CASSSTGQGDSPLHF
TRBV5-1	TRBD1	TRBJ2-5	.	TGCGCCAGCAGCACCCTCGACAGGGGGCGAGAGACCCAGTACTTC	CASSTLDRGRETQYF
TRBV18	.	TRBJ1-2	.	TGTGCCAGCTCACCAGGCCGGGACAAATTCTATGGCTACACCTTC	CASSPGRDKFYGYTF
TRBV10-3	.	TRBJ2-1	.	TGTGCCACCGCCCTTTATGAAAATGAGCAGTTCTTC	CATALYENEQFF
TRBV29-1	.	TRBJ1-5	.	TGCAGCGTTGGTTTCGGTGACACGCAGCCCCAGCATTTT	CSVGFGDTQPQHF
TRBV19	TRBD1	TRBJ1-2	.	TGTGCCAGTAGTATCGGGACAGGGGGCGTCTATGGCTACACCTTC	CASSIGTGGVYGYTF
TRBV4-1	TRBD1	TRBJ1-2	.	TGCGCCAGTTCCGGGACAGGAGGAATTGGGCATGGCTACACCTTC	CASSGTGGIGHGYTF
TRBV3-1/TRBV3-2	.	TRBJ1-2	once	TGTGCCAGCAGCCAAGTCGTCCTAGGTGGCTACACCTTC	CASSQVVLGGYTF
TRBV7-9	.	TRBJ2-7	few	TGTGCCAGCAGCCGGGCAGGCTACGAGCAGTACTTC	CASSRAGYEQYF
TRBV19	.	TRBJ1-5	.	TGTGCCAGTAGTGGGGGTAGATATCAGCCCCAGCATTTT	CASSGGRYQPQHF
TRBV5-1	.	TRBJ1-5	few	TGCGCCAGCAGCTTGGACAGGGGCAATCAGCCCCAGCATTTT	CASSLDRGNQPQHF
TRBV18	.	TRBJ2-1	.	TGTGCCAGCTCCCCGCCACTAGTCTACAATGAGCAGTTCTTC	CASSPPLVYNEQFF
TRBV24-1	.	TRBJ2-1	.	TGTGCCACCAGTGATTTTCAATGGGGGGAGGATGAGCAGTTCTTC	CATSDFQWGEDEQFF
TRBV28	.	TRBJ2-7	.	TGTGGGGTCACAGGGACGATGAGCTCCTACGAGCAGTACTTC	CGVTGTMSSYEQYF
TRBV2	.	TRBJ1-2	.	TGTGCCAGCAGTGTAACGGCGGTCTATGGCTACACCTTC	CASSVTAVYGYTF